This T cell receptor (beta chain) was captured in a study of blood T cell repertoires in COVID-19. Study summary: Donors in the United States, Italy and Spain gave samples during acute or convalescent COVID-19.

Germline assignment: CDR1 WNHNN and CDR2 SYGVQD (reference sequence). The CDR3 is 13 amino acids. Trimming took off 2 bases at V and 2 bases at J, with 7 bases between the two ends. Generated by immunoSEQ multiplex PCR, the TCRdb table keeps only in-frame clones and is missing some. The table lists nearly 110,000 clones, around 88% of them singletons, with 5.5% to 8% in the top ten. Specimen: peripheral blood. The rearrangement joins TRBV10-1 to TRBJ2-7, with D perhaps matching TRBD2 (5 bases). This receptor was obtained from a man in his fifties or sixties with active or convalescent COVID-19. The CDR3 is CASSETGTYEQYF. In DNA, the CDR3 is TGCGCCAGCAGTGAGACCGGGACCTACGAGCAGTACTTC.